The clone carrying this T cell receptor beta chain was observed at least ten times. TCRbeta library construction was performed incorporating unique molecular identifiers. TCRdb ran MiXCR on the PCR reads and lists one entry per CDR3 protein. The sample yields 200,000 to 300,000 distinct CDR3 sequences, more than 10% seen once. There are 17 residues in the CDR3. Trimming stripped 4 bases from V and 2 bases from J, with 18 bases between. The V gene's germline CDR1 is KGHSY and CDR2 FQNENV. These data belong to a study of T-cell reconstitution after alpha-beta-depleted transplantation in children. This clonotype was obtained from a human donor who donated a stem cell graft to a child with acute lymphoblastic leukemia. Sequenced material: PBMCs from the stem cell graft donor, taken from the stem cell graft. V gene TRBV16 combines with J gene TRBJ1-5; no definite D call. The DNA of the CDR3 is TGTGCCAGCAGCCGCGGGCAAGCCCAGATGGGCAATCAGCCCCAGCATTTT. Protein sequence: CASSRGQAQMGNQPQHF. Supplemented by reference TRBV16 and TRBJ1-5, the full variable domain reads GEEVAQTPKHLVRGEGQKAKLYCAPIKGHSYVFWYQQVLKNEFKFLISFQNENVFDETGMPKERFSAKCLPNSPCSLEIQATKLEDSAVYFCASSRGQAQMGNQPQHFGDGTRLSIL.